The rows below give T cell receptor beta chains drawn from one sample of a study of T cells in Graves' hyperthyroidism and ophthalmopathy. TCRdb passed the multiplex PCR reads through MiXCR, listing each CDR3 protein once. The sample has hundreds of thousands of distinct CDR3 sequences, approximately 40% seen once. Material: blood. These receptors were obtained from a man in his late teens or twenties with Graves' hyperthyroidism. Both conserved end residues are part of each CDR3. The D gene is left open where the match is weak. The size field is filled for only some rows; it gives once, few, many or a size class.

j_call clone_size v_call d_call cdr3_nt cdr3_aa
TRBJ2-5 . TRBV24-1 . TGTGCCACAGGGATGCTACAAGAGACCCAGTACTTC CATGMLQETQYF
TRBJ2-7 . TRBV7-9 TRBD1 TGTGCCAGTTCCACAGGGGCGGACGCCTACGAGCAGTACTTC CASSTGADAYEQYF
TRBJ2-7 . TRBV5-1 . TGTGCCAGTAGCGGAACGGGACAGTCCTACGAGCAGTACTTC CASSGTGQSYEQYF
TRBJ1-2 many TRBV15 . TGTGCCACCAGCAGAGAAGGGGGGAACTATGGCTACACCTTC CATSREGGNYGYTF
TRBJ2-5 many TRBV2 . TGTGCCAGCATGAACGGCGGGCAAGAGACCCAGTACTTC CASMNGGQETQYF
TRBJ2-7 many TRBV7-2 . TGTGCCAGCAGCTTCCGGAAGGACTACGAGCAGTACTTC CASSFRKDYEQYF
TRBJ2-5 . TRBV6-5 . TGTGCCAGCAGACGAGCTATCCAAGAGACCCAGTACTTC CASRRAIQETQYF
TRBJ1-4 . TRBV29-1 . TGCAGCGCCACGACAGGCGCTAATGAAAAACTGTTTTTT CSATTGANEKLFF
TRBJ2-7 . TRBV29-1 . TGCAGCGTTGAAGAGGGGGACGGACTCTACGAGCAGTACTTC CSVEEGDGLYEQYF
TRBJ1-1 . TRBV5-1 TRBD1 TGCGCCAGCAGCAGGACAGGGATGATGACTGAAGCTTTCTTT CASSRTGMMTEAFF
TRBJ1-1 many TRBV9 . TGTGCCAGCAGCGCCGACAAGAACACTGAAGCTTTCTTT CASSADKNTEAFF
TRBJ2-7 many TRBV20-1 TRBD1 TGCAGCGCGACAGGGGACTCCTACGAGCAGTACTTC CSATGDSYEQYF
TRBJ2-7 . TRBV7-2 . TGTGCCAGCAGCTTCGAGACTTTGGGCTACGAGCAGTACTTC CASSFETLGYEQYF
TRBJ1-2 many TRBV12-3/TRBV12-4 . TGTGCCAGCAGTCGGGGCCCAGAAGGCTACACCTTC CASSRGPEGYTF
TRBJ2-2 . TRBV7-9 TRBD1 TGTGCCAGCAGCCGGGACAGGGACACCGGGGAGCTGCTTTTT CASSRDRDTGELLF
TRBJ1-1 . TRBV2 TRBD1 TGTGCCCGACAGGGGCTTAAGGAAGCTTTCTTT CARQGLKEAFF
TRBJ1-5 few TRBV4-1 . TGCGCCAGCAGCCAAACAGCGTTGGAGCCCCAGCATTTT CASSQTALEPQHF
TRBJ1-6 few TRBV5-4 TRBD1 TGTGCCAGCAGCTCCGGGACAGGGGGCTCGGGTTCACCCCTCCACTTT CASSSGTGGSGSPLHF
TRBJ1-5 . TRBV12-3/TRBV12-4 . TGTGCCAGCACCCACAGTGAAAATCAGCCCCAGCATTTT CASTHSENQPQHF
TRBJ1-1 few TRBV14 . TGTGCCAGCAGCCAACCCGGGGGCGGGGTCACTGAAGCTTTCTTT CASSQPGGGVTEAFF
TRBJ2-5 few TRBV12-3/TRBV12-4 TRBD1 TGTGCCAGCAGTTTAGGGACAGGGAGCAACCAGTACTTC CASSLGTGSNQYF
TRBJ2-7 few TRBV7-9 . TGTGCCAGCAGCTACGGGCCGGGGGCCTACGAGCAGTACTTC CASSYGPGAYEQYF
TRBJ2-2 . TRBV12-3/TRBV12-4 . TGTGCCAGCAGGAGTACGGGGGAACTCGGGGAGCTGTTTTTT CASRSTGELGELFF
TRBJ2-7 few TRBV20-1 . TGCAGTGCTAGTTCGCCCGAGCCACCATACGGCGAGCAGTACTTC CSASSPEPPYGEQYF
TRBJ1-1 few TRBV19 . TGTGCCAGTAGTATTCGGGGGCCCCTGAACACTGAAGCTTTCTTT CASSIRGPLNTEAFF
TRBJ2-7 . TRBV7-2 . TGTGCCAGCAGCTTAGGATCCCTCCTTAACGAGCAGTACTTC CASSLGSLLNEQYF
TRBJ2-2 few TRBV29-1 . TGCAGCGGTCGGGGACATCTGAACACCGGGGAGCTGTTTTTT CSGRGHLNTGELFF
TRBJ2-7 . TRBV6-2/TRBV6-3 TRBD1 TGTGCCAGCAGCCCCCTTGGACAGGGAACCGAGCAGTACTTC CASSPLGQGTEQYF
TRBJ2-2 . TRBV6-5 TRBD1 TGTGCCAGCAGTTCACAGGGGTTCACCGGGGAGCTGTTTTTT CASSSQGFTGELFF
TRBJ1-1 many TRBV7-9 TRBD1 TGTGCCAGCATCAAAGGGACAGAGAACACTGAAGCTTTCTTT CASIKGTENTEAFF
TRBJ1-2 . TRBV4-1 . TGCGCCAGCAGCCGCCAACAGGGAGTGGGTGATGGCTACACCTTC CASSRQQGVGDGYTF
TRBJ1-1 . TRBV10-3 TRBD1 TGTGCGGGACAGAGGAACACTGAAGCTTTCTTT CAGQRNTEAFF
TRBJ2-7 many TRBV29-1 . TGCAGCGTTGAAGCCTGGCACCGCAATACCTACGAGCAGTACTTC CSVEAWHRNTYEQYF
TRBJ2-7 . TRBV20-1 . TGCAGTGCTATGGCCGGGGCAGTTCCCACCTACGAGCAGTACTTC CSAMAGAVPTYEQYF
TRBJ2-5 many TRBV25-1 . TGTGCCAGCAGTCTGGGGGACCAAGAGACCCAGTACTTC CASSLGDQETQYF
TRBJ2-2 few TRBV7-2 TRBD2 TGTGCCAGCAGCTTAGGACTAGCGGGAGGCAAGAACACCGGGGAGCTGTTTTTT CASSLGLAGGKNTGELFF
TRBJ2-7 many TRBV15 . TGTGCCACGGCAAATCACGGAATCTCCTACGAGCAGTACTTC CATANHGISYEQYF
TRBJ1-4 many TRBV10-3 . TGTGCCATCAGTTCGAGTTTGACAGATGTTAATGAAAAACTGTTTTTT CAISSSLTDVNEKLFF
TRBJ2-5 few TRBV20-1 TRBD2 TGCAGTGCTAGAGCACTAGCGGGGGGACATCAAGAGACCCAGTACTTC CSARALAGGHQETQYF
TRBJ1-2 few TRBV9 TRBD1 TGTGCCAGCAGCTACGGGGACAGCCCTAACTATGGCTACACCTTC CASSYGDSPNYGYTF
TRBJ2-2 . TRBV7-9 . TGTGCCAGCAGCTTATATCAGGGCTCCGGGGAGCTGTTTTTT CASSLYQGSGELFF
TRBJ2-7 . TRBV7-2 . TGTGCCAGCAGCGCCCGGGACCGGACCTACGAGCAGTACTTC CASSARDRTYEQYF
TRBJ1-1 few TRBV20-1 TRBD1 TGCAGTGCTAGCAATACAGGGGTAAGCACTGAAGCTTTCTTT CSASNTGVSTEAFF
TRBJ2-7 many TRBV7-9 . TGTGCCAGCAGCTTGGGGGGGCCGAACGAGCAGTACTTC CASSLGGPNEQYF
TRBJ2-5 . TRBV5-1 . TGCGCCAGCAGCCCCAGGACAGTGAGTGAAGAGACCCAGTACTTC CASSPRTVSEETQYF
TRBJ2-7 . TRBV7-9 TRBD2 TGTGCCAGCAGCTTCCCTACTAGCGGTGTCGACTCCGAGCAGTACTTC CASSFPTSGVDSEQYF
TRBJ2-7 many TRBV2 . TGTGCCAGTTTCGGACGCCTCTACGAGCAGTACTTC CASFGRLYEQYF
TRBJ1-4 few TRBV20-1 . TGCAGTGCAAACCCCTCGGAGGTTCATGAAAAACTGTTTTTT CSANPSEVHEKLFF
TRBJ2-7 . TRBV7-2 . TGTGCCAGCAGCCCACGCCGGGACTCGTTCTCCTACGAGCAGTACTTC CASSPRRDSFSYEQYF
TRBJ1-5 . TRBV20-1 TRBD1 TGCAGTGCTAGTACGGGGGACAGCTACGAGCATTTT CSASTGDSYEHF
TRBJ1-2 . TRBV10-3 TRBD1 TGTGCCATCAGCCGACAGGGGATGGATGGCTACACCTTC CAISRQGMDGYTF
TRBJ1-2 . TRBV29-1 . TGCAGCGTTGGGGGGGCCGACAGTTATGGCTACACCTTC CSVGGADSYGYTF
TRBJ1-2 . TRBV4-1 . TGCGCCAGCAGCCCTAACAGAGGGGACACCCACTATGGCTACACCTTC CASSPNRGDTHYGYTF